This TCR beta chain derives from a study of neoadjuvant anti-PD-1 for oral cavity cancer. Across the whole study: Nivolumab at 3 mg/kg was mostly given biweekly, three to four doses, pre-surgery. Patients without progression got a fourth dose around day 43.

This CDR3 spans 16 amino acids. V trimming: 2 bases; J trimming: 10 bases; junction bases outside the gene matches: 14. CDR1 and CDR2 from the germline V gene are SGHTA and FQGTGA. The time point is: after neoadjuvant nivolumab, at surgical resection. No culture or expansion preceded analysis of these blood cells. Six replicates per PBMC sample, mostly from roughly 450 ng of genomic DNA. Measured with immunoSEQ multiplex PCR; TCRdb has only the in-frame clones, and not every one. Of 55,000 to 80,000 clones detected, roughly nine tenths appear once; the ten largest clones hold 2.5% to 3%. V usage is TRBV7-3 and J usage is TRBJ2-3; 8 bases map to TRBD2. This TCR derives from a person aged 40-85 years with oral cavity squamous cell carcinoma. The sample here was PBMCs, taken after nivolumab (anti-PD-1) treatment. The CDR3 sequence is CASSLGATAGGSAQYF. CDR3 bases: TGTGCCAGCAGCTTAGGTGCGACGGCGGGAGGTAGCGCGCAGTATTTT. Full variable domain (remainder filled in from reference TRBV7-3 and TRBJ2-3): GAGVSQTPSNKVTEKGKYVELRCDPISGHTALYWYRQSLGQGPEFLIYFQGTGAADDSGLPNDRFFAVRPEGSVSTLKIQRTERGDSAVYLCASSLGATAGGSAQYFGPGTRLTVL.